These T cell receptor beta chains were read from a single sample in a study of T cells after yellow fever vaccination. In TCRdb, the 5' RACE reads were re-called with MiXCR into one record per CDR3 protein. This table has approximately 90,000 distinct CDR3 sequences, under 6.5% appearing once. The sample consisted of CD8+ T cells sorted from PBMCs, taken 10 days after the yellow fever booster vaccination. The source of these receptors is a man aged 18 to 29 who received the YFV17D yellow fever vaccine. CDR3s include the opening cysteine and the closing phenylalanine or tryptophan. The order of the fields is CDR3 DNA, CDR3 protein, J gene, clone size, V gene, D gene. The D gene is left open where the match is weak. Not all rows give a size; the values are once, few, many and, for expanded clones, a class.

TGTGCCAGCAGCTTAGGGCAGACAGGAGGGGACACTGAAGCTTTCTTT | CASSLGQTGGDTEAFF | TRBJ1-1 | many | TRBV7-6 | -
TGTGCCAGCAGGGTAAACGACAGGGGCAGGGAGACCCAGTACTTC | CASRVNDRGRETQYF | TRBJ2-5 | many | TRBV12-3/TRBV12-4 | TRBD1
TGCGCCAGCAGCCGCAAAGACCGCCGACAGGGGATAGGGATGAATGAGCAGTTCTTC | CASSRKDRRQGIGMNEQFF | TRBJ2-1 | - | TRBV4-1 | TRBD1
TGCAGTGCTAGGGACAGGGAGTATGGATACACCATATATTTT | CSARDREYGYTIYF | TRBJ1-3 | - | TRBV20-1 | TRBD1
TGTGCCAGCAGCTTAACCGGGACAGGCCCTAGCACAGATACGCAGTATTTT | CASSLTGTGPSTDTQYF | TRBJ2-3 | - | TRBV5-4 | TRBD1
TGTGCCAGCAGCTTGGGGACTAGCGCCTACAATGAGCAGTTCTTC | CASSLGTSAYNEQFF | TRBJ2-1 | many | TRBV5-6 | TRBD2
TGCAGTGCTCTACAGGGGAGGGACTATGGCTACACCTTC | CSALQGRDYGYTF | TRBJ1-2 | few | TRBV20-1 | TRBD1
TGTGCCAGCAGCTTCCTGACAGGGAGCGGCTACACCTTC | CASSFLTGSGYTF | TRBJ1-2 | - | TRBV7-2 | TRBD1
TGTGCCAGCCGAGGGGGCGGGACGGGGTTGGCCCAGTACTTC | CASRGGGTGLAQYF | TRBJ2-5 | many | TRBV7-8 | -
TGTGCCAGCAGCTTCCGGGACAGGGAGGGGAATGAGCAGTTCTTC | CASSFRDREGNEQFF | TRBJ2-1 | few | TRBV5-5 | TRBD1
TGTGCCATCAGTGAGACGTTGGGGCAGGGTCGGTATGAGCAGTTCTTC | CAISETLGQGRYEQFF | TRBJ2-1 | few | TRBV10-3 | -